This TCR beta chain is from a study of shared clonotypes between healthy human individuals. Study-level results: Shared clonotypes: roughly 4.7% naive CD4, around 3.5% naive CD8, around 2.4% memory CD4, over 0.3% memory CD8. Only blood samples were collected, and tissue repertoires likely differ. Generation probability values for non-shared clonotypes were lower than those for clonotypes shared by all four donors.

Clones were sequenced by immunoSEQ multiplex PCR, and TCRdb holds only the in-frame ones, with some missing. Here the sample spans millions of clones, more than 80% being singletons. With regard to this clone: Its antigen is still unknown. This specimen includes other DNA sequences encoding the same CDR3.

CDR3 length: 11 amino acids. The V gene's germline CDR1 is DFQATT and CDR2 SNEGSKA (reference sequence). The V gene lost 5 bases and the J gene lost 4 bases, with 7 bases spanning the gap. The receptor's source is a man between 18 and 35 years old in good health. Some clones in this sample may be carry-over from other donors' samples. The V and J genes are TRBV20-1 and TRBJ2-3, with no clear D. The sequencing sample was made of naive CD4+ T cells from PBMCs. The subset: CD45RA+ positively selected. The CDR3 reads CSASLADTQYF. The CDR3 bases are TGCAGTGCTTCCTTGGCAGATACGCAGTATTTT.